This entry features one T cell receptor beta chain sequence. The target antigen is unknown. Trimming pared 3 bases from V and 5 bases from J, leaving 10 bases between. The CDR3 runs 13 residues. The germline V gene encodes CDR1 KGHSH and CDR2 LQKENI. The record originates from a study of OX40 agonist ivuxolimab in advanced cancers. Study in general: Patients' therapy was ivuxolimab, an antibody that acts as an agonist of OX40 (CD134). Study outcomes and limitations: Clonal expansion by week 6 occurred in CD4+ and CD8+ blood T cells (at 0.1 to 3.0 mg/kg).

Sequencing was performed with immunoSEQ multiplex PCR; in TCRdb, only in-frame clones are kept and a portion is missing. Of around 41,000 clones listed, about 88% are singletons. Baseline, cycle 4 day 1, and cycle 7 day 1 were the blood sampling points. Sequenced here: CD4+ or CD8+ T cells sorted from blood, sampled in a trial of the OX40 agonist ivuxolimab. This receptor was taken from an adult with an advanced solid tumor such as melanoma, head and neck, liver or kidney cancer. The chain joins TRBV18 to TRBJ1-1; weak D call: TRBD1 (6 bases). This CDR3 reads CASSPEQGTEAFF. The CDR3 coding sequence is TGTGCCAGCTCACCCGAACAGGGTACTGAAGCTTTCTTT.